This passage covers 9 T cell receptor beta chains from one sample sequenced in a study of T cell responses to AZD1222 COVID-19 vaccine. Sequencing used immunoSEQ multiplex PCR; TCRdb keeps in-frame clones, though not all of them. The table records 120,000 or so clones, around 89% of them present only once. Sample: peripheral blood, taken on day 0 of MenACWY control vaccination. The receptors derive from an adult in good health.

The rearrangement uses TRBV9 and TRBJ1-1; no clear D. The germline V and J ends were trimmed by 0 bases and 3 bases, with 9 bases remaining between them. CDR1 and CDR2 from the germline V gene are SGDLS and YYNGEE. CDR3 length: 14 amino acids. CDR3 residues: CASSVDRGDTEAFF. The CDR3 DNA reads as TGTGCCAGCAGCGTAGATCGGGGTGACACTGAAGCTTTCTTT.

This clone has just a few counts. The chain combines TRBV18 with TRBJ2-7; D perhaps matches TRBD2 (6 bases). Germline CDR1 and CDR2: KGHSH and LQKENI. Trimming stripped 2 bases from V and 7 bases from J, with 18 bases between. There are 15 residues in the CDR3. In DNA, the CDR3 is TGTGCCAGCTCACCAGGGGGACGGCCGGGGGAGGAGCAGTACTTC. Residues: CASSPGGRPGEEQYF.

The J gene is TRBJ1-3, the V gene TRBV28; D is unclear. Germline lookup yields CDR1 MDHEN and CDR2 SYDVKM. This CDR3 has 15 residues. Deletions cut 7 bases from V and 0 bases from J, with 13 bases between. CDR3: CASTEGRFSGNTIYF. CDR3 sequence (DNA): TGTGCCAGCACCGAAGGACGGTTCTCTGGAAACACCATATATTTT. Supplemented by reference TRBV28 and TRBJ1-3, the full variable domain reads DVKVTQSSRYLVKRTGEKVFLECVQDMDHENMFWYRQDPGLGLRLIYFSYDVKMKEKGDIPEGYSVSREKKERFSLILESASTNQTSMYLCASTEGRFSGNTIYFGEGSWLTVV.

This chain uses TRBV6-5 with TRBJ1-2; tentatively, D is TRBD1 (6 bases). V gave up 4 bases and J gave up 7 bases, with 10 bases separating them. The CDR3 has 12 amino acids. CDR1 MNHEY and CDR2 SVGAGI come from the germline V gene. Here the CDR3 reads CASSLQGVGYTF. The DNA of the CDR3 is TGTGCCAGCAGTTTACAGGGAGTTGGCTACACCTTC.

This chain uses TRBV6-5 with TRBJ2-5; D remains ambiguous. Germline assignment: CDR1 MNHEY and CDR2 SVGAGI. The V and J ends lost 6 bases and 2 bases respectively, with 7 bases between them. The CDR3 contains 12 residues. The CDR3 here is CASRPPQETQYF. The CDR3 coding sequence is TGTGCCAGCAGACCACCACAAGAGACCCAGTACTTC.

CDR3 DNA sequence: TGTGCCAGCAGCGTAAGCGGGGGTAGCTCCTACAATGAGCAGTTCTTC. Translated, it gives CASSVSGGSSYNEQFF. The chain combines TRBV9 with TRBJ2-1, with TRBD2 matching 8 bases. The CDR3 has 16 residues. Germline V gene sequence: CDR1 SGDLS, CDR2 YYNGEE. The V gene end was trimmed by 1 base and the J gene end by 0 bases; junction bases not matched to a gene: 3.

The chain combines TRBV5-1 with TRBJ1-2; 9 nucleotides line up with TRBD1. The junction had 9 bases not matched to a gene; V was cut back by 4 bases and J by 5 bases. Germline V lookup: CDR1 SGHRS, CDR2 YFSETQ. This CDR3 has 15 amino acids. This CDR3 reads CASSDSWGQGYGYTF. DNA for the CDR3: TGCGCCAGCAGCGACTCGTGGGGACAGGGTTATGGCTACACCTTC.

Of note for this clone: The junction departs from germline at one end; a sequencing error may be responsible. The CDR3 DNA sequence: TGTGCCAGCACTTTAACAGGGATCACTGAAGCTTTCTTT. Encoded protein: CASTLTGITEAFF. The rearrangement links TRBV12-3 or TRBV12-4 to TRBJ1-1; D may be TRBD1 (6 bases). The CDR3 is made up of 13 amino acids.

The rearrangement uses TRBV7-3 and TRBJ2-2, with D possibly TRBD2 on 5 matching bases. The CDR3 has 16 residues. Germline V gene lookup returns CDR1 SGHTA and CDR2 FQGTGA. Trimming removed 5 bases at V and 1 base at J, with 14 bases between. CDR3 sequence: CASSVEGGWNTGELFF. CDR3 DNA: TGTGCCAGCAGCGTAGAGGGTGGTTGGAACACCGGGGAGCTGTTTTTT.